The next 29 T cell receptor beta chains were all read from a single sample in a study of T-cell memory formation after mild COVID-19. TCRdb re-derived calls from the 5' RACE reads in MiXCR, one entry per CDR3 protein. This sample has approximately 490,000 distinct CDR3 sequences, with 20% found just once. What was sequenced was PBMCs or a T cell subset sorted from them (not recorded which). The origin of the receptors is an adult woman who had mild COVID-19 (a few samples of this study predate the infection). Cell type and time point are not known.

J is TRBJ2-5 and V is TRBV12-3 or TRBV12-4; 8 nucleotides align to TRBD1. V dropped 5 bases and J dropped 5; count of bases not matched to a gene: 7. This CDR3 has 14 residues. CDR3: CASSQTGAHETQYF. CDR3 in DNA: TGTGCCAGCAGTCAGACAGGGGCCCATGAGACCCAGTACTTC.

This clonotype occurred a few times. This rearrangement joins TRBV7-9 to TRBJ1-6; possible D gene TRBD1, 6 bases. The CDR3 covers 15 residues. The germline V gene has CDR1 SEHNR and CDR2 FQNEAQ (reference sequence). Between the trimmed V and J ends, which lost 0 bases and 8 bases, there was a span of 11 bases. The CDR3 DNA sequence: TGTGCCAGCAGCTTAGCGCGGGGGCGGGATTCACCCCTCCACTTT. Translation gives CASSLARGRDSPLHF.

V and J are TRBV7-9 and TRBJ1-4; D gene unclear. Trimming shortened V by 5 bases and J by 0 bases, and 10 bases separated the two germline ends. The CDR3 extends over 15 amino acids. Germline loops: CDR1 SEHNR, CDR2 FQNEAQ (reference sequence). CDR3 amino acids: CASSPATTTNEKLFF. The CDR3 bases are TGTGCCAGCAGCCCAGCAACTACAACTAATGAAAAACTGTTTTTT.

The CDR3 DNA sequence: TGCGCCAGCAGCACCAGTTCCGGGGGCTGGGGCACAGATACGCAGTATTTT. Its protein is CASSTSSGGWGTDTQYF. The V gene is TRBV5-1, the J gene TRBJ2-3; D assignment may be TRBD1 or TRBD2 (6 bases each). Looked up from germline, CDR1 is SGHRS and CDR2 is YFSETQ. Trimming removed 4 bases from V and 1 base from J, with 19 bases in between. This CDR3 contains 17 residues.

In its sample, this clonotype was seen a few times. The rearrangement joins TRBV5-1 to TRBJ2-1, with D tentatively TRBD2 (6 bases). This CDR3 contains 15 residues. V lost 5 bases and J 0 bases, leaving 12 bases between the germline ends. Germline values: CDR1 SGHRS, CDR2 YFSETQ. The CDR3 nucleotides read TGCGCCAGCAGGCCCATGGGGGGCTCCTACAATGAGCAGTTCTTC. Translated, it gives CASRPMGGSYNEQFF.

This rearrangement joins TRBV7-9 to TRBJ1-1; D may be TRBD1 (5 bases). There are 14 residues in the CDR3. Germline lookup yields CDR1 SEHNR and CDR2 FQNEAQ (reference sequence). V dropped 5 bases and J dropped 0 bases, with 10 bases sitting between them. CDR3 in amino acids: CASSPRGMNTEAFF. CDR3 sequence (DNA): TGTGCCAGCAGCCCCCGGGGCATGAACACTGAAGCTTTCTTT.

The V and J genes are TRBV4-1 and TRBJ1-2, with TRBD1 matching 8 bases. Germline V gene sequence: CDR1 MGHRA, CDR2 YSYEKL. CDR3 length: 15 amino acids. V lost 4 bases, J lost 5 bases, and 9 bases stayed unmatched. Here the CDR3 DNA reads TGCGCCAGCAGCCTGGACCGGACAGGGACTTATGGCTACACCTTC. As protein: CASSLDRTGTYGYTF.

V and J are TRBV5-1 and TRBJ1-4; D perhaps matches TRBD1 (6 bases). V shed 0 bases and J shed 7 bases, with 13 bases lying between them. CDR1 and CDR2 (germline): SGHRS, YFSETQ. The CDR3 is made up of 15 amino acids. CDR3 nucleotide sequence: TGCGCCAGCAGCTTGGTGGGGGCAGAGACTGAAAAACTGTTTTTT. Translated: CASSLVGAETEKLFF.

This clonotype occurred a few times. The chain has TRBV27 and TRBJ1-5; maybe TRBD1 (5 bases). CDR3 length: 15 residues. V lost 0 bases and J 9 bases, leaving 15 bases between the germline ends. The V gene's germline CDR1 is MNHEY and CDR2 SMNVEV (reference sequence). For the CDR3, the DNA is TGTGCCAGCAGTTTATCCCGCGGGCAGGGATTGCCCCAGCATTTT. Protein product: CASSLSRGQGLPQHF.

This clonotype has ten or more counts. V usage is TRBV20-1 and J usage is TRBJ1-5; tentative D call: TRBD1 (5 bases). Trimming pared 3 bases from V and 2 bases from J, leaving 11 bases between. The CDR3 totals 14 residues. Germline lookup yields CDR1 DFQATT and CDR2 SNEGSKA (reference sequence). In nucleotides, the CDR3 is TGCAGTGCTAGCGGGGGTATGGGCAATCAGCCCCAGCATTTT. It encodes CSASGGMGNQPQHF.

This clonotype appeared a few times. CDR3 residues: CASSVRGNNQETQYF. CDR3 DNA: TGTGCCAGCAGCGTACGGGGCAACAATCAAGAGACCCAGTACTTC. J is TRBJ2-5 and V is TRBV9; D possibly uses TRBD1 or TRBD2 (5 bases each). The CDR3 is 15 residues long. V was cut by 1 base and J by 2 bases, with 12 bases left in between. In germline, CDR1 is SGDLS, CDR2 YYNGEE.

This clonotype was detected only a few times. The V gene is TRBV15, the J gene TRBJ2-5, with 7 nucleotides matching TRBD1. In germline, CDR1 is LNHNV, CDR2 YYDKDF (reference sequence). The junction had 6 bases not matched to a gene; V was cut back by 3 bases and J by 5 bases. The CDR3 length is 14 residues. For the CDR3, the DNA is TGTGCCACCAGCAGGTACAGGGGTCGGGAGACCCAGTACTTC. Translated: CATSRYRGRETQYF.

This clonotype has a handful of counts. The CDR3 nucleotides read TGTGCCAGCAGTTTTTCGTCCGGGACGCAGTATTTT. This sequence encodes CASSFSSGTQYF. The chain combines TRBV27 with TRBJ2-3, with D uncertain. The CDR3 is 12 residues long. Trimming shortened V by 3 bases and J by 9 bases, and 10 bases separated the two germline ends. Germline loops: CDR1 MNHEY, CDR2 SMNVEV (reference sequence).

The CDR3 bases are TGTGCCAGCAGTTCAGTCTGGGGAGGAGGGCACAATGAGCAGTTCTTC. Its translation is CASSSVWGGGHNEQFF. V usage is TRBV11-2 and J usage is TRBJ2-1, with a weak D call TRBD2 (6 bases). This CDR3 contains 16 residues. The V and J ends lost 6 bases and 5 bases respectively, with 20 bases between them. Germline V CDR1 and CDR2: SGHAT, FQNNGV.

This clonotype was detected only a few times. The chain is built from TRBV6-1 and TRBJ2-2, with 8 nucleotides matching TRBD2. Germline-derived CDR1 and CDR2 are MNHNS and SASEGT. The CDR3 runs to 17 residues. The ends lost 2 bases at V and 3 bases at J; junction bases unmatched: 8. The CDR3 DNA follows: TGTGCCAGCAGTGAACACTCAGTAGCGGGGTACACCGGGGAGCTGTTTTTT. Protein: CASSEHSVAGYTGELFF.

V and J are TRBV9 and TRBJ1-2; 9 bases align to TRBD1. The CDR3 runs 17 residues. The J segment lost 2 bases and the V segment lost 1 base, leaving 9 bases of the junction unmatched. From germline, CDR1 is SGDLS and CDR2 YYNGEE. The CDR3 loop reads CASSVLDRGLPNYGYTF. The CDR3 bases are TGTGCCAGCAGCGTATTAGACAGGGGGTTGCCAAACTATGGCTACACCTTC. The full variable domain, with the rest looked up from reference TRBV9 and TRBJ1-2, is DSGVTQTPKHLITATGQRVTLRCSPRSGDLSVYWYQQSLDQGLQFLIQYYNGEERAKGNILERFSAQQFPDLHSELNLSSLELGDSALYFCASSVLDRGLPNYGYTFGSGTRLTVV.

This clonotype came up many times. V usage is TRBV7-9 and J usage is TRBJ1-5; unclear D gene. Germline values: CDR1 SEHNR, CDR2 FQNEAQ (reference sequence). Trimming took 5 bases from V and 0 from J, leaving 5 bases between them. This CDR3 is built from 13 residues. The CDR3 DNA sequence: TGTGCCAGCAGCGCTTATAGCAATCAGCCCCAGCATTTT. It encodes CASSAYSNQPQHF. The whole variable domain, remainder taken from reference TRBV7-9 and TRBJ1-5, is DTGVSQNPRHKITKRGQNVTFRCDPISEHNRLYWYRQTLGQGPEFLTYFQNEAQLEKSRLLSDRFSAERPKGSFSTLEIQRTEQGDSAMYLCASSAYSNQPQHFGDGTRLSIL.

The count of this clonotype is one. The chain links TRBV23-1 to TRBJ1-5, with D possibly being TRBD1 (5 bases). TRBV23-1 is flagged as an ORF with uncertain function. V shed 2 bases and J shed 5 bases, with 31 bases lying between them. The CDR3 has 21 amino acids. CDR3 nucleotide sequence: TGCGCCAGCAGTCAAGGCTCCTCCGAAGGGACGGACCCGCCGATCGATCAGCCCCAGCATTTT. Protein: CASSQGSSEGTDPPIDQPQHF.

This clonotype has a handful of counts. This chain connects TRBV7-2 to TRBJ2-2, with 11 positions matching TRBD1. V lost 6 bases and J lost 4; bases outside the gene matches: 1. This CDR3 has 14 amino acids. Germline V CDR1 and CDR2: SGHTA, FQGNSA. In DNA, the CDR3 is TGTGCCAGCAGGGGGACAGGGGGCACCGGGGAGCTGTTTTTT. This codes for CASRGTGGTGELFF.

In this sample, this clonotype turned up a few times. The V call is TRBV6-2 or TRBV6-3, the J call TRBJ2-5, with D unresolved. There are 11 residues in the CDR3. Germline CDR1 and CDR2: MNHEY and SVGEGT. Trimming removed 7 bases at V and 2 bases at J, with 5 bases between. This CDR3 reads CASTSQETQYF. CDR3 nucleotides: TGTGCCAGCACCTCTCAAGAGACCCAGTACTTC.

V usage is TRBV6-5 and J usage is TRBJ2-7, with a tentative D call TRBD1 (5 bases). V lost 6 bases and J lost 5, with 14 bases in between. CDR3 length equals 13 residues. Looked up from germline, CDR1 is MNHEY and CDR2 is SVGAGI. CDR3 loop: CASSLTDSHEQYF. The CDR3 DNA reads as TGTGCCAGCAGCCTGACAGATTCCCACGAGCAGTACTTC.

In its sample, this clonotype was seen a few times. V gene TRBV30 combines with J gene TRBJ2-7; no clear D. The CDR3 totals 14 residues. Trimming took off 1 base at V and 5 bases at J, with 15 bases between the two ends. From germline, CDR1 is GTSNPN and CDR2 SVGIG (reference sequence). The CDR3 sequence: CAWSGYVRLHEQYF. The DNA for the CDR3 is TGTGCCTGGAGTGGGTATGTCAGGTTGCACGAGCAGTACTTC.

V is TRBV7-8 and J is TRBJ2-1; 12 bases are a match to TRBD2. The CDR3 covers 13 residues. The germline CDR1 and CDR2 sequences are SGHVS and FQNEAQ. The V and J ends lost 10 bases and 10 bases, in that order; junction bases with no gene match: 8. CDR3 in amino acids: CATRLAGVGEQFF. The CDR3, as DNA: TGTGCCACCAGACTAGCGGGAGTGGGCGAGCAGTTCTTC. Full variable domain (outside the CDR3, taken from reference TRBV7-8 and TRBJ2-1): GAGVSQSPRYKVAKRGQDVALRCDPISGHVSLFWYQQALGQGPEFLTYFQNEAQLDKSGLPSDRFFAERPEGSVSTLKIQRTQQEDSAVYLCATRLAGVGEQFFGPGTRLTVL.

The chain carries TRBV27 and TRBJ1-2; D possibly corresponds to TRBD1 (5 bases). The CDR3 loop spans 13 amino acids. CDR1 is MNHEY and CDR2 is SMNVEV in the germline V gene (reference sequence). V lost 5 bases, J lost 5 bases, and 12 bases lay in between. CDR3 region: CASSRSQAYGYTF. In DNA form, the CDR3 reads TGTGCCAGCAGTCGCTCACAGGCGTATGGCTACACCTTC.

The gene calls are TRBV18 and TRBJ1-1; unclear D gene. Trimming took off 2 bases at V and 7 bases at J, with 11 bases between the two ends. Looked up from germline, CDR1 is KGHSH and CDR2 is LQKENI. This CDR3 comprises 13 residues. CDR3 loop: CASSPWIWGEAFF. The CDR3 coding sequence is TGTGCCAGCTCACCATGGATATGGGGTGAAGCTTTCTTT.

The V gene is TRBV6-2 or TRBV6-3, the J gene TRBJ1-5; D call uncertain. Germline CDR1 reads MNHEY; CDR2 reads SVGEGT. V was clipped by 5 bases and J by 0 bases, with 8 bases between them. This CDR3 has 14 residues. CDR3 nucleotides: TGTGCCAGCAGTCCATACATTAGCAATCAGCCCCAGCATTTT. Protein sequence: CASSPYISNQPQHF.

This clonotype was seen a handful of times. The J gene is TRBJ2-7, the V gene TRBV6-5, with 7 bases fitting TRBD2. From germline, CDR1 is MNHEY and CDR2 SVGAGI. V was pared by 2 bases and J by 3 bases, with 4 bases of the junction left unmatched. This CDR3 has 14 residues. CDR3 region: CASSYERGYYEQYF. CDR3 coding DNA: TGTGCCAGCAGTTACGAGCGGGGTTACTACGAGCAGTACTTC.

This clonotype was detected only a few times. The chain employs TRBV5-1 and TRBJ2-5; 7 bases are shared with TRBD1. This CDR3 is 14 amino acids long. The V gene end was trimmed by 2 bases and the J gene end by 3 bases; junction bases not matched to a gene: 4. Germline CDR1 and CDR2: SGHRS and YFSETQ. The CDR3 sequence is CASSLNTGEETQYF. CDR3 DNA: TGCGCCAGCAGCTTAAACACAGGGGAAGAGACCCAGTACTTC.

The CDR3 sequence is CSAPGQGRTDTQYF. The CDR3 DNA is TGCAGTGCTCCGGGACAGGGGAGGACAGATACGCAGTATTTT. The gene calls are TRBV20-1 and TRBJ2-3, with TRBD1 matching over 10 bases. CDR1 DFQATT and CDR2 SNEGSKA come from the germline V gene (reference sequence). The CDR3 is made up of 14 amino acids. V lost 5 bases and J lost 3; bases outside the gene matches: 5.